Following are 14 T cell receptor beta chains from one sample sequenced in a study of T-cell reconstitution after alpha-beta-depleted transplantation in children. A library of TCRbeta sequences, prepared with unique molecular identifiers, was generated. Each CDR3 protein is one row after TCRdb ran MiXCR on the PCR reads. The table lists approximately 400,000 distinct CDR3 sequences, roughly 10% of them singletons. Sequencing used PBMCs from the stem cell graft donor, obtained from the stem cell graft. Source of these receptors: a human donor who donated a stem cell graft to a child with acute myeloid leukemia.

This clonotype appeared many times. The J gene is TRBJ2-3, the V gene TRBV20-1; the D is unclear. The CDR3 is made up of 10 amino acids. The V gene's germline CDR1 is DFQATT and CDR2 SNEGSKA (reference sequence). The V end lost 6 bases, the J end lost 7 bases, and 8 bases lay between the germline ends. CDR3 nucleotide sequence: TGCAGTGCCCCGTTCAATACGCAGTATTTT. This encodes CSAPFNTQYF.

This chain uses TRBV7-2 with TRBJ2-5; D might be TRBD1 or TRBD2, each matching 5 bases. Germline values: CDR1 SGHTA, CDR2 FQGNSA. This CDR3 comprises 14 residues. The V end lost 3 bases, the J end lost 3 bases, and 11 bases lay between the germline ends. This CDR3 reads CASSFRDGKETQYF. The CDR3 bases are TGTGCCAGCAGCTTTAGGGACGGAAAAGAGACCCAGTACTTC.

This clonotype turned up a few times. V usage is TRBV27 and J usage is TRBJ1-6, with D maybe TRBD1 (5 bases). The CDR3 runs to 15 residues. Trimming cost V 6 bases and J 7 bases, with 16 bases left between them. The germline CDR1 and CDR2 sequences are MNHEY and SMNVEV (reference sequence). CDR3 loop: CASSRQPEQNSPLHF. The CDR3 nucleotides read TGTGCCAGCAGCCGACAGCCTGAACAGAATTCACCCCTCCACTTT.

This clonotype came up a few times. V and J are TRBV5-6 and TRBJ2-7; TRBD1 agrees at 7 bases. The CDR3 loop spans 18 amino acids. The J segment lost 3 bases and the V segment lost 3 bases, leaving 18 bases of the junction unmatched. CDR1 is SGHDT and CDR2 is YYEEEE in the germline V gene. CDR3 in DNA: TGTGCCAGCAGCTCTGGGACAGCAACTAGGGGATCTTTCTACGAGCAGTACTTC. Translation: CASSSGTATRGSFYEQYF.

This clonotype was seen ten or more times. The V gene is TRBV7-2, the J gene TRBJ2-7; D is unclear. Trimming cost V 4 bases and J 6 bases, with 7 bases left between them. The CDR3 covers 11 residues. Germline loops: CDR1 SGHTA, CDR2 FQGNSA. Written as DNA, the CDR3 is TGTGCCAGCAGCTCCACCCCCGAGCAGTACTTC. It translates to CASSSTPEQYF.

The count of this clonotype is one. The chain is built from TRBV12-3 or TRBV12-4 and TRBJ1-2, with TRBD1 identical over 7 bases. V shed 3 bases and J 7 bases; nucleotides not matched to a gene: 5. The CDR3 contains 13 residues. CDR3 in amino acids: CASSFTGVGGYTF. The DNA of the CDR3 is TGTGCCAGCAGTTTCACAGGGGTTGGTGGCTACACCTTC.

The chain recombines TRBV3-1 with TRBJ2-3, with TRBD2 identical over 13 bases. The germline V gene has CDR1 LGHDT and CDR2 YNNKEL (reference sequence). The length of the CDR3 is 19 residues. The ends lost 0 bases at V and 0 bases at J; junction bases unmatched: 6. CDR3: CASSQDLELAGGSTDTQYF. Here the CDR3 DNA reads TGTGCCAGCAGCCAAGATCTTGAACTAGCGGGAGGGAGCACAGATACGCAGTATTTT.

V and J are TRBV6-2 or TRBV6-3 and TRBJ1-5; 8 bases fit TRBD1. The germline V gene has CDR1 MNHEY and CDR2 SVGEGT. The CDR3 runs to 17 residues. With V trimmed by 5 bases and J by 1 base, 10 bases remained unmatched. The CDR3 nucleotides read TGTGCCAGCAGTACAAACATCAGGGGGCTGAGCAATCAGCCCCAGCATTTT. Its protein product is CASSTNIRGLSNQPQHF.

Ten or more counts support this clonotype. The chain has TRBV5-1 and TRBJ1-6; D unclear. The CDR3 has 13 residues. Germline CDR1 is SGHRS and CDR2 is YFSETQ. The V and J ends lost 1 base and 5 bases respectively, with 4 bases between them. The CDR3 reads CASSLLDNSPLHF. CDR3 nucleotide sequence: TGCGCCAGCAGCTTGTTGGATAATTCACCCCTCCACTTT.

The chain recombines TRBV4-1 with TRBJ1-5; no clear D gene. Germline CDR1 reads MGHRA; CDR2 reads YSYEKL. V gave up 4 bases and J gave up 7 bases, with 14 bases separating them. CDR3 length: 14 residues. The CDR3: CASSRLTSDQPQHF. The CDR3 bases are TGCGCCAGCAGCCGTCTCACTAGTGACCAGCCCCAGCATTTT.

There are many counts of this clonotype. This sequence joins TRBV20-1 and TRBJ2-1, with 8 bases lining up with TRBD2. Germline V gene data show CDR1 as DFQATT and CDR2 as SNEGSKA (reference sequence). This CDR3 contains 15 residues. With V trimmed by 2 bases and J by 5 bases, 8 bases remained unmatched. The CDR3 bases are TGCAGTGCTAGACGGGGGGGAGCGGGAAACAATGAGCAGTTCTTC. Its protein product is CSARRGGAGNNEQFF.

This chain links TRBV7-2 with TRBJ2-5; D remains ambiguous. This CDR3 is 15 amino acids long. The V gene lost 3 bases and the J gene lost 5 bases, with 16 bases spanning the gap. Germline CDR1 is SGHTA and CDR2 is FQGNSA. CDR3 protein: CASSLSLLVGETQYF. The CDR3, as DNA: TGTGCCAGCAGCTTGTCGTTGCTGGTAGGCGAGACCCAGTACTTC.

The CDR3 DNA reads TGTGCCAGCAGCTTAGTGAAGCGGGACAGAGTCCGCTCCTATAATTCACCCCTCCACTTT. This encodes CASSLVKRDRVRSYNSPLHF. The chain links TRBV11-2 to TRBJ1-6; 7 nucleotides match TRBD1. The CDR3 sequence is 20 residues long. Germline loops: CDR1 SGHAT, CDR2 FQNNGV. The trim removed 1 base at V and 0 bases at J, leaving 12 bases unmatched.

This clonotype turned up a few times. The V call is TRBV7-2, the J call TRBJ1-1; unclear D gene. The CDR3 runs to 13 residues. The germline V gene encodes CDR1 SGHTA and CDR2 FQGNSA. V dropped 0 bases and J dropped 6 bases, with 8 bases sitting between them. DNA for the CDR3: TGTGCCAGCAGCTTAGCGACCGGGTCTGAAGCTTTCTTT. This sequence encodes CASSLATGSEAFF.